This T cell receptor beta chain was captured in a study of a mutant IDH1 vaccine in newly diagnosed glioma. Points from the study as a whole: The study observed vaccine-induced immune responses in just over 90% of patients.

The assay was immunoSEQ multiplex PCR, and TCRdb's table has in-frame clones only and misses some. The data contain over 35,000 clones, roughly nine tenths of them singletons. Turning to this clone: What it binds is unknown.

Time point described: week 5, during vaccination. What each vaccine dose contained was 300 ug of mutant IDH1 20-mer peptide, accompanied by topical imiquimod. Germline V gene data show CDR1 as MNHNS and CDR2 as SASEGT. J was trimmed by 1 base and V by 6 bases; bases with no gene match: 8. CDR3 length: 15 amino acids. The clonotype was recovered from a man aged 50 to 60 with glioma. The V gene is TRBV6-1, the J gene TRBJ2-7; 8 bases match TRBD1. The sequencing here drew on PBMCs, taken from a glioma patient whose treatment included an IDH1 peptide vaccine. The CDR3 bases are TGTGCCAGCAGGACCGGGACAGGAGCATCCTACGAGCAGTACTTC. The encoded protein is CASRTGTGASYEQYF.